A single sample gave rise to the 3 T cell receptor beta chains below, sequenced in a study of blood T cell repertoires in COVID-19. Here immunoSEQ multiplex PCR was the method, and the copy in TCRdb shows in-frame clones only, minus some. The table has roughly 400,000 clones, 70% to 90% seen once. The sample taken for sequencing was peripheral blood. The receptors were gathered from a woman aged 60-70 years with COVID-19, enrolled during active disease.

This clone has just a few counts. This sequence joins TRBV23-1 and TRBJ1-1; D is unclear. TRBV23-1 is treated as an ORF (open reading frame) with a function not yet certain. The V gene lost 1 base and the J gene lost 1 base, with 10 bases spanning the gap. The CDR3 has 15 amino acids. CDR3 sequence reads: CASSQWVEANTEAFF. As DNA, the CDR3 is TGCGCCAGCAGTCAATGGGTTGAGGCGAACACTGAAGCTTTCTTT.

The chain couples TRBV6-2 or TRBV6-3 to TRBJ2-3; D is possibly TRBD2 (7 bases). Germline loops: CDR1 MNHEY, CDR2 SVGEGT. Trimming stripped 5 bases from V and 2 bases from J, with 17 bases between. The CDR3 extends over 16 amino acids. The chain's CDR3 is CASSLFRGAYTDTQYF. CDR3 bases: TGTGCCAGCAGTCTCTTCCGGGGGGCCTACACAGATACGCAGTATTTT.

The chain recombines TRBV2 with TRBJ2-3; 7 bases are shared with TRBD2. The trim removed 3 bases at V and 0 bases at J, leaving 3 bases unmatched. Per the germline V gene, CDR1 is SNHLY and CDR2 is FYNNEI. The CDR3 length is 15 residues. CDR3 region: CASSDERGSTDTQYF. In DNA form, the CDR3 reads TGTGCCAGCAGTGACGAGCGGGGTAGCACAGATACGCAGTATTTT.